A single sample is the source of the 14 T cell receptor beta chains below, sequenced in a study of beta chain features in type 1 diabetes. Study-level results: Shortening of TCRB CDR3s, moderate but significant, appeared in all four CD4+ subsets of Type 1 diabetes patients.

Investigators reverse transcribed all isolated RNA, so they sequenced expressed TCRB transcripts. Here immunoSEQ multiplex PCR was the method, and the copy in TCRdb shows in-frame clones only, minus some. The table lists around 180,000 clones, around 8% of them singletons. The antigens of these receptors remain unknown. Material: central memory CD4+ T cells from blood. The receptors shown here come from a woman in her 40s with type 1 diabetes.

The V call is TRBV9, the J call TRBJ2-3; 7 bases align to TRBD1. There are 16 residues in the CDR3. The germline V gene encodes CDR1 SGDLS and CDR2 YYNGEE. The junction had 8 bases not matched to a gene; V was cut back by 4 bases and J by 0 bases. As DNA, the CDR3 is TGTGCCAGCAGCATCTTCGGGACAGCCAGCACAGATACGCAGTATTTT. Encoded protein: CASSIFGTASTDTQYF.

This clone was observed a few times. The rearrangement uses TRBV28 and TRBJ2-1, with D possibly TRBD1 on 5 matching bases. The CDR3 is made up of 13 amino acids. The V gene lost 5 bases and the J gene lost 9 bases, with 14 bases spanning the gap. Germline V gene lookup returns CDR1 MDHEN and CDR2 SYDVKM. Here the CDR3 reads CASSLRVVGEQFF. The CDR3 region has the DNA TGTGCCAGCAGTCTCAGGGTCGTGGGTGAGCAGTTCTTC.

The J gene is TRBJ2-1, the V gene TRBV30; 9 bases are a match to TRBD2. The germline V gene encodes CDR1 GTSNPN and CDR2 SVGIG (reference sequence). The length of the CDR3 is 11 residues. V trimming: 5 bases; J trimming: 15 bases; junction bases outside the gene matches: 8. CDR3 region: CAWGAGGGLFF. CDR3 nucleotide sequence: TGTGCCTGGGGAGCGGGAGGAGGACTGTTCTTC.

The sample holds a few counts of this clone. This sequence joins TRBV18 and TRBJ2-1, with no clear D. CDR1 KGHSH and CDR2 LQKENI come from the germline V gene. This CDR3 comprises 13 residues. Trimming took 4 bases from V and 7 from J, leaving 11 bases between them. The CDR3 is CASSLQAANEQFF. The CDR3 DNA is TGTGCCAGCTCACTTCAAGCAGCGAATGAGCAGTTCTTC.

CDR3 sequence (DNA): TGTGCCAGCAGTTTATTGGGGAGAGACACCATATATTTT. This gives the protein CASSLLGRDTIYF. The V gene is TRBV28, the J gene TRBJ1-3; D gene uncertain. Trimming removed 1 base at V and 8 bases at J, with 9 bases between. Germline values: CDR1 MDHEN, CDR2 SYDVKM. The CDR3 covers 13 residues.

V and J are TRBV27 and TRBJ2-1; perhaps TRBD1 as D (6 bases). CDR3 length equals 15 residues. CDR1 is MNHEY and CDR2 is SMNVEV in the germline V gene (reference sequence). V shed 5 bases and J shed 1 base, with 12 bases lying between them. CDR3 DNA sequence: TGTGCCAGCAGTCCCGGTAGGGGGTCCTACAATGAGCAGTTCTTC. This encodes CASSPGRGSYNEQFF.

This clone was counted a few times. The chain joins TRBV6-5 to TRBJ2-7; 7 bases match TRBD2. V was pared by 5 bases and J by 3 bases, with 10 bases of the junction left unmatched. Germline CDR1 is MNHEY and CDR2 is SVGAGI. This CDR3 is built from 15 residues. The CDR3 reads CASSKRLAVGYEQYF. The CDR3 nucleotides read TGTGCCAGCAGTAAAAGGCTAGCGGTGGGCTACGAGCAGTACTTC.

This clone has only a few counts. This rearrangement joins TRBV7-2 to TRBJ2-3; 7 bases are shared with TRBD2. Germline-derived CDR1 and CDR2 are SGHTA and FQGNSA. The V and J ends lost 5 bases and 1 base, in that order; junction bases with no gene match: 9. The CDR3 is made up of 16 amino acids. The CDR3 is CASSTSGGIGTDTQYF. The CDR3 DNA reads as TGTGCCAGCAGCACATCCGGGGGGATCGGCACAGATACGCAGTATTTT.

This clone was counted between two and nine times. The chain carries TRBV7-8 and TRBJ2-1; 7 nucleotides line up with TRBD1. V lost 3 bases, J lost 4 bases, and 6 bases stayed unmatched. CDR3 size: 15 residues. Germline CDR1 is SGHVS and CDR2 is FQNEAQ. The CDR3 DNA sequence: TGTGCCAGCAGCTTGCTCGGGACAGAATACAATGAGCAGTTCTTC. This encodes CASSLLGTEYNEQFF.

This clone appeared a few times. The gene calls are TRBV6-5 and TRBJ1-1; possibly TRBD1 for D (6 bases). The V end lost 6 bases, the J end lost 1 base, and 12 bases lay between the germline ends. This CDR3 comprises 14 residues. Germline V gene sequence: CDR1 MNHEY, CDR2 SVGAGI. CDR3 sequence (DNA): TGTGCCAGCAGGTCAGGGGTAAAGAACACTGAAGCTTTCTTT. Its protein product is CASRSGVKNTEAFF.

The chain carries TRBV9 and TRBJ2-2; the match to TRBD1 covers 9 bases. CDR3 length: 17 amino acids. CDR1 and CDR2 from the germline V gene are SGDLS and YYNGEE. The ends lost 4 bases at V and 5 bases at J; junction bases unmatched: 12. For the CDR3, the DNA is TGTGCCAGCAGCCCTAGGACAGGGGCAAAAAATACCGGGGAGCTGTTTTTT. It yields the protein CASSPRTGAKNTGELFF.

V gene TRBV27 combines with J gene TRBJ2-2; 7 nucleotides agree with TRBD2. Per germline, CDR1 MNHEY and CDR2 SMNVEV (reference sequence). Unmatched junction bases numbered 4, after V lost 2 bases and J lost 7 bases. The CDR3 sequence is 14 residues long. The CDR3 protein is CASSLEGRGGELFF. DNA for the CDR3: TGTGCCAGCAGTTTAGAGGGGAGGGGCGGGGAGCTGTTTTTT.

This sequence joins TRBV5-5 and TRBJ2-3; possible D gene TRBD2, 6 bases. Germline V CDR1 and CDR2: SGHKS, YYEKEE (reference sequence). The CDR3 runs to 12 residues. Trimming removed 4 bases from V and 6 bases from J, with 9 bases in between. The CDR3 DNA follows: TGTGCCAGCAGCCGGGAGAGGGATACGCAGTATTTT. Residues: CASSRERDTQYF.

The rearrangement links TRBV9 to TRBJ2-2; 8 nucleotides align to TRBD1. This CDR3 has 15 residues. Per the germline V gene, CDR1 is SGDLS and CDR2 is YYNGEE. V dropped 5 bases and J dropped 0; count of bases not matched to a gene: 3. This CDR3 is CASSRQGPNTGELFF. In DNA form, the CDR3 reads TGTGCCAGCAGTCGACAGGGGCCGAACACCGGGGAGCTGTTTTTT.